This T cell receptor (beta chain) was captured by sequencing in a study of T cells in Graves' hyperthyroidism and ophthalmopathy. The TCR beta CDR3 regions underwent amplification using RNA transcripts as the source. HTBI primers were used for first-round RT-PCR of the TCR CDR3. TCRdb ran MiXCR on the multiplex PCR reads and lists one entry per CDR3 protein. Here the sample spans 480,000 or so distinct CDR3 sequences, 40% to 55% being singletons. To note about this clonotype: Its antigen remains unidentified.

Exclusion of patients followed from uncontrolled infection, other autoimmune disease, pregnancy or lactation. Points from the study as a whole: From stable hyperthyroidism, ophthalmopathy was set apart by a 13 V-J model.

Germline loops: CDR1 SGHVS, CDR2 FQNEAQ. Trimming left V 2 bases short and J 6 bases short, with 14 bases between. The CDR3 covers 14 residues. Sample: peripheral blood or thyroid tissue (not recorded which). The TCR comes from an adult woman with Graves' disease, either hyperthyroidism or ophthalmopathy (not recorded which). The chain is built from TRBV7-8 and TRBJ2-7; a possible D gene is TRBD1 (5 bases). CDR3 nucleotides: TGTGCCAGCAGCTTAAACAGGCTCCCTCGCGAGCAGTACTTC. Encoded protein: CASSLNRLPREQYF. Based on the CDR3 plus reference TRBV7-8 and TRBJ2-7, the full variable domain is GAGVSQSPRYKVAKRGQDVALRCDPISGHVSLFWYQQALGQGPEFLTYFQNEAQLDKSGLPSDRFFAERPEGSVSTLKIQRTQQEDSAVYLCASSLNRLPREQYFGPGTRLTVT.